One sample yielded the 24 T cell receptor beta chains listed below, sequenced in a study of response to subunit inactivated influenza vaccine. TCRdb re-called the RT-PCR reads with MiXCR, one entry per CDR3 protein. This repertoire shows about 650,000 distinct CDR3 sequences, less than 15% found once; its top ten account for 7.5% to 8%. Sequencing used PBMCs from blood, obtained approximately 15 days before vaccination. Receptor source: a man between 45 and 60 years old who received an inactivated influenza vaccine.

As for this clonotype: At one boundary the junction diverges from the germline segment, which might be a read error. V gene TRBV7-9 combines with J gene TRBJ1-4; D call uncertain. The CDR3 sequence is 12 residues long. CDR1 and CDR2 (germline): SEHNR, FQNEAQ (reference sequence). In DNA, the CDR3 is TGTGCCAGCAGCATAAACATTGAAAAGCTGTTTTTT. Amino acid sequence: CASSINIEKLFF.

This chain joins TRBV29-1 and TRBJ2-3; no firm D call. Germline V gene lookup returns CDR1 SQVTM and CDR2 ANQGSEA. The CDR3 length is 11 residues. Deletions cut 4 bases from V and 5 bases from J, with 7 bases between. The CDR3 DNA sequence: TGCAGCGTTGTTCCTGGAGATACGCAGTATTTT. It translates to CSVVPGDTQYF.

Written as DNA, the CDR3 is TGCAGTGCTAGAGTTGTAGGCGGGAGGGCCTACAATGAGCAGTTCTTC. Translating it yields CSARVVGGRAYNEQFF. This rearrangement joins TRBV20-1 to TRBJ2-1, with TRBD2 matching 9 bases. Germline assignment: CDR1 DFQATT and CDR2 SNEGSKA (reference sequence). This CDR3 is 16 amino acids long. V trimming: 1 base; J trimming: 2 bases; junction bases outside the gene matches: 6.

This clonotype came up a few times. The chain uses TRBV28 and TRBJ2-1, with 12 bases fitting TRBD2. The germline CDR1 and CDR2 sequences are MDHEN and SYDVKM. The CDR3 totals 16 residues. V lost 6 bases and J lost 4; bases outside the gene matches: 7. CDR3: CASRPPGLAGYNEQFF. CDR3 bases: TGTGCCAGCAGGCCCCCGGGACTAGCGGGTTACAATGAGCAGTTCTTC.

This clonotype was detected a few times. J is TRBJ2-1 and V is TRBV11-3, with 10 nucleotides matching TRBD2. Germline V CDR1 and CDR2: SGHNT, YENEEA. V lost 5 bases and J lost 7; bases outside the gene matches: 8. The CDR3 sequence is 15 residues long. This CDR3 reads CASSPPAGGLNEQFF. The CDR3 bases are TGTGCCAGCAGCCCACCAGCGGGGGGGCTTAATGAGCAGTTCTTC.

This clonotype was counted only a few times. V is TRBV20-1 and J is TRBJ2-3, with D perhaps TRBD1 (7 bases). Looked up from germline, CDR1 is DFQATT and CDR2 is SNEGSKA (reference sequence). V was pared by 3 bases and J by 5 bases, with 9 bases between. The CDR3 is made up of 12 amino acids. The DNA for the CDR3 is TGCAGTGCTAGCAGGGGGGTAGATACGCAGTATTTT. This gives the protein CSASRGVDTQYF.

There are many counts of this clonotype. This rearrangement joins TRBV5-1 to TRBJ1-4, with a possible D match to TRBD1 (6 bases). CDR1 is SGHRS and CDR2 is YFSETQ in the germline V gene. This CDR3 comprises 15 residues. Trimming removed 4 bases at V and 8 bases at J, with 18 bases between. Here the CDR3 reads CASSPESRGGEKLFF. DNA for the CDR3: TGCGCCAGCAGCCCCGAGTCCAGGGGAGGAGAAAAACTGTTTTTT.

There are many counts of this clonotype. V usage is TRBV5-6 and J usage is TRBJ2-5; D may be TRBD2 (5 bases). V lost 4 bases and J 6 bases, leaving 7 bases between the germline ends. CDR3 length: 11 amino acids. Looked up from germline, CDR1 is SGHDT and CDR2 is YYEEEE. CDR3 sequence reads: CASSLGKTQYF. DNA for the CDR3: TGTGCCAGCAGCCTCGGGAAGACCCAGTACTTC.

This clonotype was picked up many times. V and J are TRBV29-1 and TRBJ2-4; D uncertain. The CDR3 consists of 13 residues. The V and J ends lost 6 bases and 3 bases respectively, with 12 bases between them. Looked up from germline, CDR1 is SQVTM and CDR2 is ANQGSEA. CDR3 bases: TGCAGCGTGGGTGACTCAGTCAAAAACATTCAGTACTTC. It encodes CSVGDSVKNIQYF.

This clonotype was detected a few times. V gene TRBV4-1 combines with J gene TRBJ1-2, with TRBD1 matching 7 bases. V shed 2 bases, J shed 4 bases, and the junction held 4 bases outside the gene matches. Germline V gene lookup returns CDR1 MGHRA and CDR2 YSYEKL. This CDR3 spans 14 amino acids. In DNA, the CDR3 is TGCGCCAGCAGCCAAACGACAGGGACCTATGGCTACACCTTC. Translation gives CASSQTTGTYGYTF.

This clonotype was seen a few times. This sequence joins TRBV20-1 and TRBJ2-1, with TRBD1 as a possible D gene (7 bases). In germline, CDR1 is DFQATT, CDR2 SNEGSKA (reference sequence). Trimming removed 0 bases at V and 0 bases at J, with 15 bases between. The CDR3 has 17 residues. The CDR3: CSAREQGTPRSYNEQFF. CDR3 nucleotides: TGCAGTGCTAGAGAACAGGGGACTCCCCGCTCCTACAATGAGCAGTTCTTC.

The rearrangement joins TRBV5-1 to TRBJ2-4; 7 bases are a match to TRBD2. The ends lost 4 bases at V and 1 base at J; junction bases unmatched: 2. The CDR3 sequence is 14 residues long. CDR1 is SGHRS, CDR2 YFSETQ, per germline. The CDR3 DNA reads TGCGCCAGCAGCGTCGGGAGGGCCAAAAACATTCAGTACTTC. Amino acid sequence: CASSVGRAKNIQYF. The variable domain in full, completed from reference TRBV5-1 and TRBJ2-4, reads KAGVTQTPRYLIKTRGQQVTLSCSPISGHRSVSWYQQTPGQGLQFLFEYFSETQRNKGNFPGRFSGRQFSNSRSEMNVSTLELGDSALYLCASSVGRAKNIQYFGAGTRLSVL.

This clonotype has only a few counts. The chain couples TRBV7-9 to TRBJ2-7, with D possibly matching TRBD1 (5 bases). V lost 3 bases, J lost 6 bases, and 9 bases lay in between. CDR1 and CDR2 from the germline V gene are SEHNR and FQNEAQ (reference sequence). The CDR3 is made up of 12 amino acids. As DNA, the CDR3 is TGTGCCAGCAGCTTTAAAGGGGCCGAGCAGTACTTC. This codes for CASSFKGAEQYF. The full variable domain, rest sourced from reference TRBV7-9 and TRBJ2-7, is DTGVSQNPRHKITKRGQNVTFRCDPISEHNRLYWYRQTLGQGPEFLTYFQNEAQLEKSRLLSDRFSAERPKGSFSTLEIQRTEQGDSAMYLCASSFKGAEQYFGPGTRLTVT.

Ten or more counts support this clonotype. The CDR3 DNA is TGTGCCAGCAGTTTACGTAGAGAGACCCAGTACTTC. Translated: CASSLRRETQYF. The V gene is TRBV12-3 or TRBV12-4, the J gene TRBJ2-5; D remains unclear. The length of the CDR3 is 12 residues. Trimming removed 2 bases at V and 4 bases at J, with 5 bases between.

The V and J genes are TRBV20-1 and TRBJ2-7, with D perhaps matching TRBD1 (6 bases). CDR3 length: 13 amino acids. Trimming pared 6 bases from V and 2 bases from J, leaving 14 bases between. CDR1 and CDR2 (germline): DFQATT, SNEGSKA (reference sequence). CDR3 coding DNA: TGCAGTGCCCTAAACCCAGGGGCCTACGAGCAGTACTTC. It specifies CSALNPGAYEQYF.

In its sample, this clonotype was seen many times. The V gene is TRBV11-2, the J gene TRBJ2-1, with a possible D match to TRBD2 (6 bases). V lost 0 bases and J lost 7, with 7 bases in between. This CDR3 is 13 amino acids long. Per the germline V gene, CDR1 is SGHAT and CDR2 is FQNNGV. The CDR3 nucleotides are TGTGCCAGCAGCTTAGATGCGGGAAATGAGCAGTTCTTC. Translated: CASSLDAGNEQFF.

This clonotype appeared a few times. CDR3 in amino acids: CSARSAGAYGYTF. The CDR3 DNA reads TGCAGTGCTAGGAGCGCAGGGGCTTATGGCTACACCTTC. V usage is TRBV20-1 and J usage is TRBJ1-2, with D maybe TRBD1 (6 bases). Deletions cut 3 bases from V and 5 bases from J, with 13 bases between. CDR3 length: 13 residues. The V gene's germline CDR1 is DFQATT and CDR2 SNEGSKA (reference sequence).

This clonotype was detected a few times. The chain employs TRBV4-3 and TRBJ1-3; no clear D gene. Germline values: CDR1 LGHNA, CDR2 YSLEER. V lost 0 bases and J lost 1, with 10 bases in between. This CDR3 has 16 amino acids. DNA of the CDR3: TGCGCCAGCAGCCAAGATCGAGAGGGTTCTGGAAACACCATATATTTT. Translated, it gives CASSQDREGSGNTIYF.

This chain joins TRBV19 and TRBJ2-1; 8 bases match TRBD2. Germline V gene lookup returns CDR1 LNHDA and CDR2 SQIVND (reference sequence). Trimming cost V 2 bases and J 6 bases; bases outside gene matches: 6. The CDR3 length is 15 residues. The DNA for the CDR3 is TGTGCCAGTAGTATAACGGGGACTAGTCCCAATGAGCAGTTCTTC. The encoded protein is CASSITGTSPNEQFF.

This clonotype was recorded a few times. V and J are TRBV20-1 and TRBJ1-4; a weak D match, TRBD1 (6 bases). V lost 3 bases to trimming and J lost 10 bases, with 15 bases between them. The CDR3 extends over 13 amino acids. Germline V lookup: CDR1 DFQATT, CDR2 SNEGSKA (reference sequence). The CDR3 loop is CSARQDSSGKLFF. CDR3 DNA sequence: TGCAGTGCTAGGCAGGACAGTTCCGGAAAACTGTTTTTT.

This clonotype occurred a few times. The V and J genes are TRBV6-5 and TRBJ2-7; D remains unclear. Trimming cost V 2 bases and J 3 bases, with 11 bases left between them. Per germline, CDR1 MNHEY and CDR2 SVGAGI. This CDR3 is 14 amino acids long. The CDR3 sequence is CASSYVPGNYEQYF. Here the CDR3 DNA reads TGTGCCAGCAGTTACGTGCCGGGTAACTACGAGCAGTACTTC.

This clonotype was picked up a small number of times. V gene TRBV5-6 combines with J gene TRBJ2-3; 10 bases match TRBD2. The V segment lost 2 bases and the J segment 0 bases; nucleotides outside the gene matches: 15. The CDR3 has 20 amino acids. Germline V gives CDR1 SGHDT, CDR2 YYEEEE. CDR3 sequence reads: CASSFGVEAGGGMSTDTQYF. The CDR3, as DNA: TGTGCCAGCAGCTTTGGAGTCGAAGCGGGGGGGGGCATGAGCACAGATACGCAGTATTTT.

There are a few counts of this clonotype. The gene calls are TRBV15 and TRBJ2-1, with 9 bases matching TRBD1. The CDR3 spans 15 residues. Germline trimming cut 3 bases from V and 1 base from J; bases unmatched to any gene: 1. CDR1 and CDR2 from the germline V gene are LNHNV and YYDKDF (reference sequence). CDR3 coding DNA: TGTGCCACCAGCAGGGGGACAGGGTCCTACAATGAGCAGTTCTTC. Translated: CATSRGTGSYNEQFF.

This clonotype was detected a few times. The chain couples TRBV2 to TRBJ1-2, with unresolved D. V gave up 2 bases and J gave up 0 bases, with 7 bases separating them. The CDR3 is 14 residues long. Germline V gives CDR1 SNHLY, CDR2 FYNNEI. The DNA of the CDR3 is TGTGCCAGCAGTGAAAAAAGCACTAACTATGGCTACACCTTC. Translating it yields CASSEKSTNYGYTF.